This T cell receptor (beta chain) was found in a study of molecular identifiers for immune sequencing clone quantification. Naive CD8 libraries used 20,000 to 1,000,000 sorted cells and 10%, 30% or 50% RNA. In the case of this clonotype: The junction and the germline gene differ at one end; a read error may be behind it.

The CDR3 consists of 15 residues. Germline V gene sequence: CDR1 LNHDA, CDR2 SQIVND (reference sequence). Bulk TCR libraries were made with methods that had been previously described and with listed TCR primers. TCRdb passed the PCR reads through MiXCR, listing each CDR3 protein once. The sample yields approximately 630,000 distinct CDR3 sequences, about 25% seen once. This receptor was identified in a human donor in good health. Some libraries in this study had Jurkat cell RNA spiked in. Sequencing was done on a sample of naive CD8+ T cells from blood, with Jurkat cell RNA spiked in. Regarding subset: FACS-sorted CD8+CD4-CCR7+CD45RA+ naive T cells. The rearrangement uses TRBV19 and TRBJ2-6; tentatively, D is TRBD2 (6 bases). CDR3 DNA sequence: TGTGCCAGTAGGCTTCAGACTGGCGGGGCCAACGTCGTGACTTTC. Protein: CASRLQTGGANVVTF.